This T cell receptor beta chain was found in a study of blood T cell repertoires in COVID-19. Using immunoSEQ multiplex PCR, the repertoire was profiled, and TCRdb retains in-frame clones only, with some absent. The data hold about 150,000 clones, with approximately 87% observed a single time. Trimming stripped 0 bases from V and 2 bases from J, with 8 bases between. This CDR3 has 14 residues. Germline CDR1 is LGHNA and CDR2 is YSLEER. The sample comprised peripheral blood. The chain recombines TRBV4-3 with TRBJ2-7; possibly TRBD2 for D (5 bases). This TCR was sampled from an older woman with acute or convalescent COVID-19. CDR3 sequence (DNA): TGCGCCAGCAGCCAAGATCCGGGGACCTACGAGCAGTACTTC. Protein sequence: CASSQDPGTYEQYF.